The clone carrying this T cell receptor beta chain was counted only a few times. V dropped 3 bases and J dropped 8; count of bases not matched to a gene: 9. This CDR3 contains 13 residues. CDR1 DFQATT and CDR2 SNEGSKA come from the germline V gene (reference sequence). The data stem from a study of blood T cell repertoires in COVID-19. Study-wide context: Collection of acute and convalescent COVID-19 samples took place in the United States, Italy and Spain. T cells, B-cell-depleted T cells, or PBMCs provided the cDNA or gDNA that served as material.

Repertoires were generated with immunoSEQ multiplex PCR, while TCRdb's copy carries only in-frame clones and drops some. The table shows fewer than 300,000 clones, with 85% occurring only once. The genes are TRBV20-1 and TRBJ1-1, with 7 positions matching TRBD1. Sequenced: peripheral blood. The sequence derives from a man between 50 and 59 years old with active or convalescent COVID-19. This chain's CDR3 is CSASSVVTGEAFF. The CDR3 DNA sequence: TGCAGTGCTAGTAGTGTGGTGACAGGGGAAGCTTTCTTT.